A single sample is the source of the 14 T cell receptor beta chains below, sequenced in a study of response to subunit inactivated influenza vaccine. Each CDR3 protein gets one entry after TCRdb re-called the RT-PCR reads with MiXCR. The sample shows about 170,000 distinct CDR3 sequences, roughly 12% of them seen only once. The sample was also reused in another study, on T cells expressing NK-cell markers. That work adds: 5'RACE template switching with UMIs produced the TCR beta cDNA.

The sequencing here drew on CD8+ T cells sorted from PBMCs, taken approximately 13 days after vaccination. These receptor sequences come from a man between 45 and 60 years old who received an inactivated influenza vaccine.

This clonotype appeared a few times. V and J are TRBV12-3 or TRBV12-4 and TRBJ1-5; 7 nucleotides match TRBD1. With 10 bases clipped from V and 1 base from J, the junction kept 13 bases outside the gene matches. The CDR3 extends over 16 amino acids. The CDR3 loop reads CATSVSVTGSNQPQHF. The CDR3 nucleotides are TGTGCCACCTCAGTTTCCGTGACAGGGAGCAATCAGCCCCAGCATTTT.

The chain carries TRBV6-5 and TRBJ2-2; D is ambiguous. CDR1 and CDR2 (germline): MNHEY, SVGAGI. CDR3 size: 11 residues. Trimming stripped 6 bases from V and 10 bases from J, with 9 bases between. DNA for the CDR3: TGTGCCAGCAGCCTAAACATGGAGCTGTTTTTT. Its protein is CASSLNMELFF.

The chain links TRBV7-9 to TRBJ2-1; TRBD2 matches 7 bases. Unmatched junction bases numbered 0, after V lost 0 bases and J lost 10 bases. The CDR3 totals 12 residues. CDR1 SEHNR and CDR2 FQNEAQ come from the germline V gene (reference sequence). CDR3 protein: CASSLAGGEQFF. The DNA for the CDR3 is TGTGCCAGCAGCTTAGCGGGAGGGGAGCAGTTCTTC.

J is TRBJ2-7 and V is TRBV7-8; 8 bases are shared with TRBD2. The CDR3 runs 17 residues. V lost 2 bases, J lost 0 bases, and 9 bases stayed unmatched. Per germline, CDR1 SGHVS and CDR2 FQNEAQ. The CDR3 DNA sequence: TGTGCCAGCAGCTTATCTTTCGGCGGGGGGAGCTCCTACGAGCAGTACTTC. Its protein product is CASSLSFGGGSSYEQYF. Using reference TRBV7-8 and TRBJ2-7 for the parts outside the CDR3, the full variable domain is GAGVSQSPRYKVAKRGQDVALRCDPISGHVSLFWYQQALGQGPEFLTYFQNEAQLDKSGLPSDRFFAERPEGSVSTLKIQRTQQEDSAVYLCASSLSFGGGSSYEQYFGPGTRLTVT.

The chain is built from TRBV6-2 or TRBV6-3 and TRBJ2-3; D not certain. This CDR3 is 16 amino acids long. The V gene's germline CDR1 is MNHEY and CDR2 SVGEGT. V was trimmed by 4 bases and J by 2 bases, leaving 16 bases between them. The CDR3 DNA sequence: TGTGCCAGCAGTTCCTATACTGGGCACTACACAGATACGCAGTATTTT. This translates into CASSSYTGHYTDTQYF.

This clonotype was picked up many times. The rearrangement links TRBV2 to TRBJ1-2, with D perhaps matching TRBD1 (5 bases). Germline CDR1 SNHLY, CDR2 FYNNEI. V lost 3 bases and J 2 bases, leaving 10 bases between the germline ends. The CDR3 runs to 14 residues. CDR3 sequence: CASSETVTNYGYTF. In nucleotides, the CDR3 is TGTGCCAGCAGTGAGACAGTAACCAACTATGGCTACACCTTC.

This clonotype was seen a few times. The rearrangement uses TRBV20-1 and TRBJ1-1; no definite D call. The length of the CDR3 is 12 residues. In germline, CDR1 is DFQATT, CDR2 SNEGSKA (reference sequence). Trimming left V 3 bases short and J 6 bases short, with 11 bases between. The CDR3 region has the DNA TGCAGTGCTAGCGAGGGTCCCGCTGAAGCTTTCTTT. Protein product: CSASEGPAEAFF.

This clonotype was observed many times. The chain carries TRBV9 and TRBJ1-6; 8 bases line up with TRBD1. The V gene's germline CDR1 is SGDLS and CDR2 YYNGEE. The CDR3 is 14 amino acids. Trimming removed 4 bases from V and 5 bases from J; junction bases left unmatched: 2. DNA for the CDR3: TGTGCCAGCAGCCGGACAGGGAATAATTCACCCCTCCACTTT. Translating it yields CASSRTGNNSPLHF.

The chain couples TRBV20-1 to TRBJ2-7, with D tentatively TRBD1 (5 bases). Between the trimmed V and J ends, which lost 1 base and 4 bases, there was a span of 8 bases. The CDR3 is 12 amino acids. Germline V CDR1 and CDR2: DFQATT, SNEGSKA (reference sequence). The CDR3 nucleotides are TGCAGTGCTAGAGGGGGCTGGTACGAGCAGTACTTC. Translating gives CSARGGWYEQYF.

In its sample, this clonotype was seen a few times. V gene TRBV28 combines with J gene TRBJ2-1; D is ambiguous. Germline-derived CDR1 and CDR2 are MDHEN and SYDVKM. V was shortened by 2 bases and J by 5 bases, with 13 bases between the two germline ends. This CDR3 comprises 15 residues. CDR3 sequence (DNA): TGTGCCAGCAGTTTAAATGGTCTTATCAACAATGAGCAGTTCTTC. Translation gives CASSLNGLINNEQFF.

This clonotype occurred a few times. The rearrangement uses TRBV7-6 and TRBJ2-5; 10 bases are a match to TRBD2. This CDR3 has 17 residues. Losses at the gene ends were 3 bases for V and 7 bases for J; bases not matched to a gene: 14. Germline values: CDR1 SGHVS, CDR2 FNYEAQ. CDR3 DNA sequence: TGTGCCAGCAGCTTGGCGCTTCTAGCGGGGGCCTCGGGGACCCAGTACTTC. Encoded protein: CASSLALLAGASGTQYF.

V usage is TRBV20-1 and J usage is TRBJ2-1, with TRBD1 matching over 7 bases. Germline assignment: CDR1 DFQATT and CDR2 SNEGSKA (reference sequence). V lost 4 bases and J lost 2; bases outside the gene matches: 8. The CDR3 contains 15 residues. The CDR3 loop is CSATPTRGTYNEQFF. The CDR3, as DNA: TGCAGTGCTACCCCCACCAGGGGGACCTACAATGAGCAGTTCTTC.

This clonotype came up once. This chain connects TRBV14 to TRBJ2-3; no definite D call. This CDR3 region has 17 residues. V lost 0 bases and J 3 bases, leaving 16 bases between the germline ends. Germline CDR1 is SGHDN and CDR2 is FVKESK. The CDR3 region is CASSQDLAFSGTDTQYF. The CDR3 DNA reads TGTGCCAGCAGCCAAGATTTGGCTTTTTCCGGAACAGATACGCAGTATTTT.

The genes are TRBV9 and TRBJ2-1, with TRBD2 matching over 14 bases. The CDR3 totals 19 residues. With 4 bases clipped from V and 2 bases from J, the junction kept 11 bases outside the gene matches. Looked up from germline, CDR1 is SGDLS and CDR2 is YYNGEE. CDR3 bases: TGTGCCAGCAGCCACCCACTAGGACTAGCGGGAGGTCCCTACAATGAGCAGTTCTTC. Protein: CASSHPLGLAGGPYNEQFF.